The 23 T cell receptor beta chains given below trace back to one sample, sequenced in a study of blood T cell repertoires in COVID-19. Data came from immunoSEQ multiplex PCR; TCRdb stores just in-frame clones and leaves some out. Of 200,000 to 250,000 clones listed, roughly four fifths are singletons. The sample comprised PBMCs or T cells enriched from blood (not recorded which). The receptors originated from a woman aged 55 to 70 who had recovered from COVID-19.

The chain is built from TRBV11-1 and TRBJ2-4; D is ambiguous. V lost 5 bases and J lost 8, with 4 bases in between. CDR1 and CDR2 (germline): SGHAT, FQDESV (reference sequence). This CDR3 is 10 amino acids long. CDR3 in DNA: TGTGCCAGCAGCCCGTACATTCAGTACTTC. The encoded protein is CASSPYIQYF.

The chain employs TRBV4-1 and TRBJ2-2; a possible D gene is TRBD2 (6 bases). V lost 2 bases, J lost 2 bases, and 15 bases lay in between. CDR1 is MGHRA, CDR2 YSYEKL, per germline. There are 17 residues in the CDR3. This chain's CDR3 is CASSQPRWGDNTGELFF. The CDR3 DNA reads TGCGCCAGCAGCCAACCCCGATGGGGGGACAACACCGGGGAGCTGTTTTTT.

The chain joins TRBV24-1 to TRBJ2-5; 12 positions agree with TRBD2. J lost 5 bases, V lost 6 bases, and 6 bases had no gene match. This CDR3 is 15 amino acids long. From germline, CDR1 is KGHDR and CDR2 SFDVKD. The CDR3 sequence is CATSTVTSGSETQYF. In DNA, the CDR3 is TGTGCCACCAGTACCGTGACTAGCGGGAGTGAGACCCAGTACTTC.

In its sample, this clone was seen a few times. CDR3 sequence: CASSFRLAGGPGELFF. Here the CDR3 DNA reads TGTGCCAGCAGCTTTCGGCTAGCGGGGGGGCCCGGGGAGCTGTTTTTT. The chain employs TRBV7-9 and TRBJ2-2, with 12 positions matching TRBD2. The germline CDR1 and CDR2 sequences are SEHNR and FQNEAQ (reference sequence). The CDR3 is 16 residues long. The V and J ends lost 3 bases and 6 bases, in that order; junction bases with no gene match: 5.

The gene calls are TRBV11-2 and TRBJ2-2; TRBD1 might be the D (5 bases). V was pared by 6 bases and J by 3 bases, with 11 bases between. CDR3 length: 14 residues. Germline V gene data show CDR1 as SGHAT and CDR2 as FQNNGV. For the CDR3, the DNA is TGTGCCAGCAGACGCAGGGCGGACACCGGGGAGCTGTTTTTT. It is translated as CASRRRADTGELFF.

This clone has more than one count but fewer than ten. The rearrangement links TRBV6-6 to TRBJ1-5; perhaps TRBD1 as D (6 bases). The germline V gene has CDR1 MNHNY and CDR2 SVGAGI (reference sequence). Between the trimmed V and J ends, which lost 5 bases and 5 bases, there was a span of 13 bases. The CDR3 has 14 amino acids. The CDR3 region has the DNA TGTGCCAGCAGTCCCAGGACAGCGGATCAGCCCCAGCATTTT. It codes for CASSPRTADQPQHF.

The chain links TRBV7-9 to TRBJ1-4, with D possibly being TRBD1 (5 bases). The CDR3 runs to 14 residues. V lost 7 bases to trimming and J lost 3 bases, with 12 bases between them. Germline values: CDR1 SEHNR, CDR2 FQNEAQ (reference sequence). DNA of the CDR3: TGTGCCAGCAACCTCGGGGGATCTAATGAAAAACTGTTTTTT. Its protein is CASNLGGSNEKLFF.

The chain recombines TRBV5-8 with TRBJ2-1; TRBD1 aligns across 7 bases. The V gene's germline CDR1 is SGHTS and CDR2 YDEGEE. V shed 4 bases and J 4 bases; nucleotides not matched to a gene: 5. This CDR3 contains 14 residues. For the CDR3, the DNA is TGTGCCAGCAGCCTAATGGGACAGTACAATGAGCAGTTCTTC. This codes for CASSLMGQYNEQFF.

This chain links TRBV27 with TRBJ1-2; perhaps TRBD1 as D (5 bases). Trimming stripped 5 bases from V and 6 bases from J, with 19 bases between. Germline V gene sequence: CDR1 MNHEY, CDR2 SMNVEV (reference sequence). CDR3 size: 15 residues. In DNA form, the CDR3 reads TGTGCCAGCAGTCTCACCTGGGTTGTGACAGATGGCTACACCTTC. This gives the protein CASSLTWVVTDGYTF.

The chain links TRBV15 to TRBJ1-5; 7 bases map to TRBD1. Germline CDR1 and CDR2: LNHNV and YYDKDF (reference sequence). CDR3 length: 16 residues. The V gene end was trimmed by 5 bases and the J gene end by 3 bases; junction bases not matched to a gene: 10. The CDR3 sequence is CATSSRQGVYNQPQHF. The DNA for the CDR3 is TGTGCCACCAGCTCAAGGCAGGGGGTCTACAATCAGCCCCAGCATTTT. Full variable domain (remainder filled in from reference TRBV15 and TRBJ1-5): DAMVIQNPRYQVTQFGKPVTLSCSQTLNHNVMYWYQQKSSQAPKLLFHYYDKDFNNEADTPDNFQSRRPNTSFCFLDIRSPGLGDTAMYLCATSSRQGVYNQPQHFGDGTRLSIL.

The CDR3 region has the DNA TGTGCCAGCAGTAAAGGGGCCAGGGGAGGCTACACCTTC. It codes for CASSKGARGGYTF. V usage is TRBV21-1 and J usage is TRBJ1-2; TRBD1 reflects the table's D call only, with no check against the DNA. TRBV21-1 is described as a pseudogene. This CDR3 has 13 amino acids.

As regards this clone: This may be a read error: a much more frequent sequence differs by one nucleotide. DNA for the CDR3: TGTGCCAGCAGCCAGGACAGGGGCAATCAGCCCCAGCATTTT. Translated: CASSQDRGNQPQHF. The rearrangement joins TRBV2 to TRBJ1-5, with 8 bases matching TRBD1. The germline gives CDR1 SNHLY, CDR2 FYNNEI. The CDR3 contains 14 residues. The ends lost 6 bases at V and 2 bases at J; junction bases unmatched: 3. The variable domain in full, with the rest retrieved from reference TRBV2 and TRBJ1-5, is EPEVTQTPSHQVTQMGQEVILRCVPISNHLYFYWYRQILGQKVEFLVSFYNNEISEKSEIFDDQFSVERPDGSNFTLKIRSTKLEDSAMYFCASSQDRGNQPQHFGDGTRLSIL.

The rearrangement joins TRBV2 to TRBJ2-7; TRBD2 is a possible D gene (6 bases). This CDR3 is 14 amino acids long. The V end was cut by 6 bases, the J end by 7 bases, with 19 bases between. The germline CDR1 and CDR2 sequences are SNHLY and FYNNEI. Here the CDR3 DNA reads TGTGCCAGCAGCAAAGGCGGGACCAAGGGGGAGCAGTACTTC. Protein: CASSKGGTKGEQYF.

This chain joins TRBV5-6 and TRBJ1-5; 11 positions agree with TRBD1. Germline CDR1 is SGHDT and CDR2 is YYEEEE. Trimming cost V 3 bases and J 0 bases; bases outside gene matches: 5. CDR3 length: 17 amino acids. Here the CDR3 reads CASSSRTGGYSNQPQHF. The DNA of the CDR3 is TGTGCCAGCAGCTCGAGGACAGGGGGCTATAGCAATCAGCCCCAGCATTTT. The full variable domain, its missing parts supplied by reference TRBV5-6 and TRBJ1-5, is DAGVTQSPTHLIKTRGQQVTLRCSPKSGHDTVSWYQQALGQGPQFIFQYYEEEERQRGNFPDRFSGHQFPNYSSELNVNALLLGDSALYLCASSSRTGGYSNQPQHFGDGTRLSIL.

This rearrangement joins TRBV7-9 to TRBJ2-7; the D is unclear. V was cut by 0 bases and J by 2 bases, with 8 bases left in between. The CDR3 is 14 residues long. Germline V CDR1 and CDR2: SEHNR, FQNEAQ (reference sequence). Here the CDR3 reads CASSLAKSTYEQYF. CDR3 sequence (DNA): TGTGCCAGCAGCTTAGCCAAGAGCACCTACGAGCAGTACTTC. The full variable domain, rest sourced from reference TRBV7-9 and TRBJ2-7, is DTGVSQNPRHKITKRGQNVTFRCDPISEHNRLYWYRQTLGQGPEFLTYFQNEAQLEKSRLLSDRFSAERPKGSFSTLEIQRTEQGDSAMYLCASSLAKSTYEQYFGPGTRLTVT.

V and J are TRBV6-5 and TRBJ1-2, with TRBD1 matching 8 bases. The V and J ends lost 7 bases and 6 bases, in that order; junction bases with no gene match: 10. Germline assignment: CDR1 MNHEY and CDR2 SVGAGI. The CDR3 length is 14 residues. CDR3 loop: CASIFTGGRDGYTF. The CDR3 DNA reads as TGTGCCAGCATCTTCACAGGGGGTAGAGATGGCTACACCTTC.

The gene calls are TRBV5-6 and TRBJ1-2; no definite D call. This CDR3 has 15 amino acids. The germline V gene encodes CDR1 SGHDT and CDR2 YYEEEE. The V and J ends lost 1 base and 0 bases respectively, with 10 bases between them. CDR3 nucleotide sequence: TGTGCCAGCAGCTTGTGGTCGCTAGCTAACTATGGCTACACCTTC. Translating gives CASSLWSLANYGYTF.

CDR3 in DNA: TGTGCCAGCAGTCCCGACAGGGGGGATTTCATGAACACTGAAGCTTTCTTT. Its protein is CASSPDRGDFMNTEAFF. The V and J genes are TRBV6-6 and TRBJ1-1; TRBD1 matches 9 bases. The CDR3 spans 17 residues. V gave up 5 bases and J gave up 0 bases; unmatched junction bases: 10. Germline V gives CDR1 MNHNY, CDR2 SVGAGI (reference sequence).

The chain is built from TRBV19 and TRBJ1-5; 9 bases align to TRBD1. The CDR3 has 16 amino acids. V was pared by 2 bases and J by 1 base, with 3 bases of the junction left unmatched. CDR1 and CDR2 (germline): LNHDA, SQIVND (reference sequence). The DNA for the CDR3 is TGTGCCAGTAGTATACCTGGACAGGGGAGCAATCAGCCCCAGCATTTT. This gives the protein CASSIPGQGSNQPQHF.

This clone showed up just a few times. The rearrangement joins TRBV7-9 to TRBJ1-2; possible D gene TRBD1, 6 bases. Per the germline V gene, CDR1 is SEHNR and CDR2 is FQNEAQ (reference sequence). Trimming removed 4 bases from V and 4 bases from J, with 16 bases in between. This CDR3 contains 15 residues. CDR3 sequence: CASSSDWTARYGYTF. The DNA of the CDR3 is TGTGCCAGCAGCTCCGATTGGACAGCTCGCTATGGCTACACCTTC.

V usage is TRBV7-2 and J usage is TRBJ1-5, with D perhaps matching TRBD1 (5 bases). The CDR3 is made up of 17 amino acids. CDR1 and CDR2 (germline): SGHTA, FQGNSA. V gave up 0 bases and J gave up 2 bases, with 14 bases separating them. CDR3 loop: CASSLAPAGSGNQPQHF. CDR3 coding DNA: TGTGCCAGCAGCTTAGCGCCTGCAGGGTCGGGCAATCAGCCCCAGCATTTT.

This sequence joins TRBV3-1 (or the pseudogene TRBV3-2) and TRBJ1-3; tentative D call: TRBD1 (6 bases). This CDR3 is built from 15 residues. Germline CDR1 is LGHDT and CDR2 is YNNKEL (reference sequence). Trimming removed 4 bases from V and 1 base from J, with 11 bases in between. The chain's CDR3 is CASSPVRGSGNTIYF. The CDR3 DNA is TGTGCCAGCAGCCCCGTGAGGGGGTCTGGAAACACCATATATTTT.

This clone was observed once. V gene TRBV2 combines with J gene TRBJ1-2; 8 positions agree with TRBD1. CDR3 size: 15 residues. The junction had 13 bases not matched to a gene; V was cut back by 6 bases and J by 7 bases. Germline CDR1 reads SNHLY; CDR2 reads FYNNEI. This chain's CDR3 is CASSLGTDRDRGYTF. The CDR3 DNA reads TGTGCCAGCAGCTTAGGTACGGACAGGGATCGTGGCTACACCTTC.